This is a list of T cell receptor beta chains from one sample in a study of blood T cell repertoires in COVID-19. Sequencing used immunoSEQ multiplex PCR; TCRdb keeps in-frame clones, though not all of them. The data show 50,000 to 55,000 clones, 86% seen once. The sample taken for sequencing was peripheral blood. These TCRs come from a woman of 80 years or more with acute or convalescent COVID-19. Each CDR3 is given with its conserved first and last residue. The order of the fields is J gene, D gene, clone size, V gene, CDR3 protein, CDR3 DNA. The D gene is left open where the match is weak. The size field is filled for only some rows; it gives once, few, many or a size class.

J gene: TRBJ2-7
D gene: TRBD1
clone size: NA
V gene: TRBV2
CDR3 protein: CASSAWTGPNEQYF
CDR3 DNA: TGTGCCAGCAGTGCCTGGACAGGCCCCAACGAGCAGTACTTC

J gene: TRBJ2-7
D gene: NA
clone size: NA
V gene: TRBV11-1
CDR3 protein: CASSHSSYEQYF
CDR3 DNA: TGTGCCAGCAGTCATAGCTCCTACGAGCAGTACTTC

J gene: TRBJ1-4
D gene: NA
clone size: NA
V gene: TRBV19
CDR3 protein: CASKDTINEKLFF
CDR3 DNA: TGTGCCAGTAAGGACACGATAAATGAAAAACTGTTTTTT

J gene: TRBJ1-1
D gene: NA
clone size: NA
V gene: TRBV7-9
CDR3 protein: CASSLPAVGNTEAFF
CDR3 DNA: TGTGCCAGCAGCCTCCCGGCGGTGGGGAACACTGAAGCTTTCTTT

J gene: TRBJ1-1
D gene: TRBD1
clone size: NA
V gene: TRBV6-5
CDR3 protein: CASSLDRGLNTEAFF
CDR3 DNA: TGTGCCAGCAGTCTCGACAGGGGGTTAAACACTGAAGCTTTCTTT

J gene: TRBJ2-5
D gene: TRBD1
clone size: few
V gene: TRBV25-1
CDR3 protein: CASSQTGETQYF
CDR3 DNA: TGTGCCAGCAGCCAGACAGGGGAGACCCAGTACTTC

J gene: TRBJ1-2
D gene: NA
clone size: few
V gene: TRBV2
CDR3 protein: CASSDSYGYTF
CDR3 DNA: TGTGCCAGCAGTGATAGCTATGGCTACACCTTC

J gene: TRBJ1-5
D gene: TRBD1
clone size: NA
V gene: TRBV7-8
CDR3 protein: CASSSRDSRNQPQHF
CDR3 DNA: TGTGCCAGCAGCTCCCGGGACAGCCGCAATCAGCCCCAGCATTTT

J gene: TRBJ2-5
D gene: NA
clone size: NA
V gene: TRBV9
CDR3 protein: CASSKSPGETQYF
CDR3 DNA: TGTGCCAGCAGCAAATCCCCGGGAGAGACCCAGTACTTC

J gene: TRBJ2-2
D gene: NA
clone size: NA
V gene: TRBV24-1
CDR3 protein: CATSDPQAGIGELFF
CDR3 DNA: TGTGCCACCAGTGATCCTCAGGCGGGGATCGGGGAGCTGTTTTTT

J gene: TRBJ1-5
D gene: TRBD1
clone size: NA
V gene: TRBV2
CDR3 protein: CASNRDSYNQPQHF
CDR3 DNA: TGTGCCAGCAACCGGGACAGCTACAATCAGCCCCAGCATTTT

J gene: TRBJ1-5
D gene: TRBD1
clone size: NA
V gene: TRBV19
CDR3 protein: CASSGMGTANQPQHF
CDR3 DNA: TGTGCCAGTAGTGGAATGGGGACAGCTAATCAGCCCCAGCATTTT

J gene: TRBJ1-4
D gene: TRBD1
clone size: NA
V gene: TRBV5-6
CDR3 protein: CASSLLETGRVEKLFF
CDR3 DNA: TGTGCCAGCAGCTTGCTTGAGACAGGGCGGGTTGAAAAACTGTTTTTT

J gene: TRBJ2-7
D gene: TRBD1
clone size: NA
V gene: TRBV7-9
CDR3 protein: CASSPPGQSDEQYF
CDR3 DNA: TGTGCCAGCAGCCCGCCGGGACAGTCCGACGAGCAGTACTTC

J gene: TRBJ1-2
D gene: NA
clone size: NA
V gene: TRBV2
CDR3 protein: CASSEFDGNYGYTF
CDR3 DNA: TGTGCCAGCAGTGAATTTGACGGGAACTATGGCTACACCTTC

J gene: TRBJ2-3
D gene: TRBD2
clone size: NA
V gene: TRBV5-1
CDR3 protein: CATRLAGSTDTQYF
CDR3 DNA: TGCGCCACCCGACTAGCGGGAAGCACAGATACGCAGTATTTT

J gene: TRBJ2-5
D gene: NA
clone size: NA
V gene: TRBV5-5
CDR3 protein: CASSLVLETQYF
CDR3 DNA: TGTGCCAGCAGCTTGGTACTAGAGACCCAGTACTTC

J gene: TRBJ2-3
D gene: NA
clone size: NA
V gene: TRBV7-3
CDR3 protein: CASSPKTGDTQYF
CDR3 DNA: TGTGCCAGCAGCCCTAAGACTGGAGATACGCAGTATTTT

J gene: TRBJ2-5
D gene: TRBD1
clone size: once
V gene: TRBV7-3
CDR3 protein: CASSPTGEETQYF
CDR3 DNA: TGTGCCAGCAGCCCGACAGGGGAAGAGACCCAGTACTTC

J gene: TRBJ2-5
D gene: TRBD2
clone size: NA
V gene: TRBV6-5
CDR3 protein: CASSYLTSGSGETQYF
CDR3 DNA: TGTGCCAGCAGTTATCTGACTAGCGGGAGTGGAGAGACCCAGTACTTC

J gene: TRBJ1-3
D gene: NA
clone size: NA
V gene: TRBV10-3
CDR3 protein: CAISDRGGPRNTIYF
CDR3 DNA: TGTGCCATCAGTGATAGGGGAGGCCCCCGAAACACCATATATTTT

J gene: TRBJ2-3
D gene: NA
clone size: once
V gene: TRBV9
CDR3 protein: CASSVVSGFTDTQYF
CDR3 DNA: TGTGCCAGCAGCGTAGTGAGCGGGTTCACAGATACGCAGTATTTT

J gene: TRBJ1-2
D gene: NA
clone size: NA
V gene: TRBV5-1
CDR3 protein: CASSLASNYGYTF
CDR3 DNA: TGCGCCAGCAGCTTGGCCTCTAACTATGGCTACACCTTC

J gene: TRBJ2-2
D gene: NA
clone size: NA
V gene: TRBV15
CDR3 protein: CATRGPNTGELFF
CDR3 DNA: TGTGCCACCAGGGGGCCTAACACCGGGGAGCTGTTTTTT

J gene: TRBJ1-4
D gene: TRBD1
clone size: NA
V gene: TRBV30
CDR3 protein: CAWSAPDRMNEKLFF
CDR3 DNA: TGTGCCTGGAGCGCCCCGGACAGGATGAATGAAAAACTGTTTTTT

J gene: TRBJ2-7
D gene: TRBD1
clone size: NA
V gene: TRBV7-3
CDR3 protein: CASSLTPGTGAYEQYF
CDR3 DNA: TGTGCCAGCAGCCTGACACCCGGGACAGGAGCCTACGAGCAGTACTTC

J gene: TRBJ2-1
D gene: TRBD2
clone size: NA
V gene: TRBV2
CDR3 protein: CASSERRGRSDEQFF
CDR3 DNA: TGTGCCAGCAGTGAACGTCGCGGGAGATCCGATGAGCAGTTCTTC

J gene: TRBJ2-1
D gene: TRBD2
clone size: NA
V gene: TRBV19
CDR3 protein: CASSIASGRASYNEQFF
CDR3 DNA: TGTGCCAGTAGTATAGCTAGCGGGAGGGCCTCCTACAATGAGCAGTTCTTC

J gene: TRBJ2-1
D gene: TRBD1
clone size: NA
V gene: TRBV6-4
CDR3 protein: CASRKGQGSYNEQFF
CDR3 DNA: TGTGCCAGCAGGAAGGGACAGGGCTCCTACAATGAGCAGTTCTTC

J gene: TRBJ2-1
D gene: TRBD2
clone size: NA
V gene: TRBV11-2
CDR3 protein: CASTSSGRAKGYNEQFF
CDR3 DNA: TGTGCCAGCACTTCTAGCGGGAGGGCCAAGGGGTACAATGAGCAGTTCTTC

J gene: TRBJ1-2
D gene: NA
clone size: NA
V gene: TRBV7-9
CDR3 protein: CASSLTTPRGNYGYTF
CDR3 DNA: TGTGCCAGCAGCTTAACTACCCCCAGGGGTAACTATGGCTACACCTTC

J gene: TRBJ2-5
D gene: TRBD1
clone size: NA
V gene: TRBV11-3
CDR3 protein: CASSSTGGETQYF
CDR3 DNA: TGTGCCAGCAGCTCGACAGGGGGGGAGACCCAGTACTTC

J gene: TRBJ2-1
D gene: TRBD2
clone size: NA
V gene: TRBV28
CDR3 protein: CASRGGVASYNEQFF
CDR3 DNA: TGTGCCAGCCGCGGGGGGGTCGCATCCTACAATGAGCAGTTCTTC

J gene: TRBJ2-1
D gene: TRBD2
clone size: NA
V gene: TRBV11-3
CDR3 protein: CASSPGLAGNNEQFF
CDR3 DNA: TGTGCCAGCAGCCCCGGACTAGCGGGGAACAATGAGCAGTTCTTC

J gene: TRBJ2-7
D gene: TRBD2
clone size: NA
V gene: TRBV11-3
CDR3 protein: CASSKLAGGYEQYF
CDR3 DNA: TGTGCCAGCAGCAAACTAGCGGGGGGCTACGAGCAGTACTTC

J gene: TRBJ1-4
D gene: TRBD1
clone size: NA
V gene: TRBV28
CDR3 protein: CASSPTAYRGVNEKLFF
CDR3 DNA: TGTGCCAGCAGTCCCACCGCCTACAGGGGAGTAAATGAAAAACTGTTTTTT

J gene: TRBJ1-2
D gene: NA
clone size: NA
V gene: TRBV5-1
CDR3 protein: CASSLEPAGATEGYTF
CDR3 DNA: TGCGCCAGCAGCTTGGAACCGGCGGGGGCCACGGAGGGCTACACCTTC

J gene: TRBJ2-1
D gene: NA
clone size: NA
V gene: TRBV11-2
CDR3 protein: CASSFRQPQGNEQFF
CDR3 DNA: TGTGCCAGCAGCTTCCGACAGCCCCAAGGCAATGAGCAGTTCTTC

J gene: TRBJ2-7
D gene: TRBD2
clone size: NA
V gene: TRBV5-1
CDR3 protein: CASSLVSGDWGPEQYF
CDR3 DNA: TGCGCCAGCAGCTTGGTGAGCGGGGACTGGGGCCCCGAGCAGTACTTC

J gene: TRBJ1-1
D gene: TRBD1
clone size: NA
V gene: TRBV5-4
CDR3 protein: CASGGGQGDSEAFF
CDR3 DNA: TGTGCCAGCGGAGGTGGACAGGGAGATTCTGAAGCTTTCTTT

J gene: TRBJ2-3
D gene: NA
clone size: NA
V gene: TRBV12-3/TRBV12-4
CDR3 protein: CASSLRVLDTQYF
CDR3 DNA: TGTGCCAGCAGTTTAAGAGTTCTGGATACGCAGTATTTT

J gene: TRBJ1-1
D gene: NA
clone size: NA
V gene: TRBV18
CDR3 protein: CASSPPGGKLLEAFF
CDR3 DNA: TGTGCCAGCTCACCACCGGGAGGGAAACTACTTGAAGCTTTCTTT

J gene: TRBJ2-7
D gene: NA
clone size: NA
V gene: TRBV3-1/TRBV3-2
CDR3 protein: CASSQDRGVYEQYF
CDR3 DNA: TGTGCCAGCAGCCAAGACAGGGGAGTGTACGAGCAGTACTTC

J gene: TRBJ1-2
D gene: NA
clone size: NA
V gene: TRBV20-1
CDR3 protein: CSASGRNYGYTF
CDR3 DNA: TGCAGTGCTAGTGGCAGAAACTATGGCTACACCTTC

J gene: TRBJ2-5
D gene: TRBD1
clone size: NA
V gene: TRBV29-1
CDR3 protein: CSATGGETQYF
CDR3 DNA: TGCAGCGCGACAGGGGGAGAGACCCAGTACTTC

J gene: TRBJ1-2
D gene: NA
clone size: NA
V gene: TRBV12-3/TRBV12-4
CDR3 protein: CASSLGQGGGYTF
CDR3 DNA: TGTGCCAGCAGTTTAGGGCAGGGAGGCGGCTACACCTTC

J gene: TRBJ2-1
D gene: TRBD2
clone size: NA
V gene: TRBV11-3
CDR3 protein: CASSLEARGSYNEQFF
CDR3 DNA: TGTGCCAGCAGCTTAGAGGCGCGGGGGTCCTACAATGAGCAGTTCTTC

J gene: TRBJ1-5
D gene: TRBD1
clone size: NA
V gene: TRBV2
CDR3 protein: CASRQGPGQPQHF
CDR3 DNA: TGTGCCAGCAGACAGGGGCCCGGTCAGCCCCAGCATTTT

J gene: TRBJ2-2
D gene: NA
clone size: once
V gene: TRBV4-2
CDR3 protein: CASSQEMARANTGELFF
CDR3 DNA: TGTGCCAGCAGCCAAGAAATGGCACGGGCGAACACCGGGGAGCTGTTTTTT

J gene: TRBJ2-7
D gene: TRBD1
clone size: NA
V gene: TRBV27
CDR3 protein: CASSLKQGGSYEQYF
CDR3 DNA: TGTGCCAGCAGTTTAAAACAGGGGGGCTCCTACGAGCAGTACTTC

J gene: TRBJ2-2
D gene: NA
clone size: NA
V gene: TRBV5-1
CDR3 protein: CASSLDREVAGELFF
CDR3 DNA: TGCGCCAGCAGCTTGGACAGGGAAGTCGCCGGGGAGCTGTTTTTT

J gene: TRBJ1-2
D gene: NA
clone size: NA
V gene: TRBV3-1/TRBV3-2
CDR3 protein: CASSLTGPNGYTF
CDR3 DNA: TGTGCCAGCAGCCTAACAGGACCCAATGGCTACACCTTC

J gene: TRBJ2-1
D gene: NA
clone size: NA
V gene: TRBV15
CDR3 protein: CATSRDRLNNEQFF
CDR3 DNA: TGTGCCACCAGCAGAGATCGACTCAACAATGAGCAGTTCTTC

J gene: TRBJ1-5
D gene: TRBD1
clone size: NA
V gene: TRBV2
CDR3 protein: CASTLGQGYVQPQHF
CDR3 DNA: TGTGCCAGCACCCTGGGACAGGGGTACGTTCAGCCCCAGCATTTT

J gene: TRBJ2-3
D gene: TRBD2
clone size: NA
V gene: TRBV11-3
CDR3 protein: CASSWASGGPRKDTQYF
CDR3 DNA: TGTGCCAGCAGCTGGGCTAGCGGGGGGCCCCGTAAAGATACGCAGTATTTT

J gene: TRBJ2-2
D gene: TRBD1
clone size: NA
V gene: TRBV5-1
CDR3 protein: CASSDGSGGTGELFF
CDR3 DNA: TGCGCCAGCAGCGACGGGTCAGGGGGCACCGGGGAGCTGTTTTTT